One and the same sample provided the 16 T cell receptor beta chains below, sequenced in a study of T cells after yellow fever vaccination. Using its own MiXCR run on the 5' RACE reads, TCRdb lists one record per CDR3 protein. Among tens of thousands of distinct CDR3 sequences listed, more than 5.5% were seen once. The material was CD8+ T cells sorted from PBMCs, obtained on the day of the first yellow fever vaccination. These receptors originate from a young man who received the YFV17D yellow fever vaccine.

This clonotype was seen many times. The chain employs TRBV23-1 and TRBJ2-2; 9 bases map to TRBD1. TRBV23-1 is labeled an ORF, and its function is uncertain. V was pared by 0 bases and J by 4 bases, with 3 bases of the junction left unmatched. CDR3 length: 16 amino acids. DNA of the CDR3: TGCGCCAGCAGTCAATCGGGGACAGGGACCACCGGGGAGCTGTTTTTT. This encodes CASSQSGTGTTGELFF.

This clonotype has ten or more counts. The V and J genes are TRBV4-3 and TRBJ1-1; D unresolved. The CDR3 is made up of 16 amino acids. Between the trimmed V and J ends, which lost 1 base and 1 base, there was a span of 13 bases. Germline CDR1 reads LGHNA; CDR2 reads YSLEER. The CDR3 is CASSQAAHAGNTEAFF. The CDR3 nucleotides read TGCGCCAGCAGCCAAGCGGCCCACGCGGGGAACACTGAAGCTTTCTTT.

The chain joins TRBV3-1 to TRBJ2-5; 8 bases are a match to TRBD2. The CDR3 length is 14 residues. V dropped 2 bases and J dropped 2; count of bases not matched to a gene: 1. Germline V lookup: CDR1 LGHDT, CDR2 YNNKEL (reference sequence). As DNA, the CDR3 is TGTGCCAGCAGCCAAAGCGGGGGTCAAGAGACCCAGTACTTC. Protein product: CASSQSGGQETQYF.

This clonotype was picked up a small number of times. The rearrangement joins TRBV20-1 to TRBJ2-7; 10 bases match TRBD1. V gave up 5 bases and J gave up 6 bases; unmatched junction bases: 7. The CDR3 loop spans 13 amino acids. Per the germline V gene, CDR1 is DFQATT and CDR2 is SNEGSKA (reference sequence). CDR3 in amino acids: CSAGTGVFGEQYV. DNA for the CDR3: TGCAGTGCTGGGACAGGGGTTTTCGGCGAGCAGTACGTC.

A remark on this clonotype: One base away lies a much larger clone, so this may be a sequencing read error. V and J are TRBV5-1 and TRBJ1-1, with D perhaps matching TRBD1 (5 bases). Trimming stripped 0 bases from V and 5 bases from J, with 11 bases between. There are 14 residues in the CDR3. Germline CDR1 and CDR2: SGHRS and YFSETQ. This chain's CDR3 is CASSLARGETEAFF. For the CDR3, the DNA is TGCGCCAGCAGCTTGGCCCGGGGGGAGACTGAAGCTTTCTTT.

This clonotype was found once. This may be a read error, as it is one base from a much larger clone. V is TRBV7-2 and J is TRBJ2-2; D not certain. Germline CDR1 SGHTA, CDR2 FQGNSA. The V and J ends lost 8 bases and 2 bases respectively, with 6 bases between them. This CDR3 comprises 12 residues. The CDR3 DNA follows: TGTGCCAGCCGTGTCAACACCGGGGAGCTGTTTTTT. Its protein is CASRVNTGELFF.

This clonotype came up many times. The chain is built from TRBV7-9 and TRBJ2-1, with D unclear. Trimming pared 4 bases from V and 9 bases from J, leaving 7 bases between. Germline V gives CDR1 SEHNR, CDR2 FQNEAQ (reference sequence). This CDR3 spans 11 amino acids. Here the CDR3 reads CASSSPGEQFF. DNA for the CDR3: TGTGCCAGCAGCTCCCCGGGTGAGCAGTTCTTC.

This clonotype appeared a few times. The J gene is TRBJ2-7, the V gene TRBV12-3 or TRBV12-4; D gene unclear. V dropped 3 bases and J dropped 6 bases, with 12 bases sitting between them. CDR3 length equals 13 residues. The CDR3 DNA sequence: TGTGCCAGCAGTTTGAAGGCAGCGCCCGAGCAGTACGTC. This codes for CASSLKAAPEQYV.

This clonotype was observed a handful of times. The CDR3 coding sequence is TGTGCCAGCAGCTTAGAGGTTGGGGGAACCTACGAGCAGTACTTC. It is translated as CASSLEVGGTYEQYF. The rearrangement uses TRBV7-9 and TRBJ2-7; tentatively, D is TRBD1 or TRBD2 (5 bases each). V was cut by 1 base and J by 2 bases, with 12 bases left in between. Germline V lookup: CDR1 SEHNR, CDR2 FQNEAQ (reference sequence). This CDR3 is 15 amino acids long.

This clonotype showed up just a few times. The V and J genes are TRBV7-9 and TRBJ2-3, with D unresolved. Germline-derived CDR1 and CDR2 are SEHNR and FQNEAQ (reference sequence). With 10 bases removed from V and 2 bases from J, the gap between germline ends came to 19 bases. The CDR3 covers 15 residues. DNA for the CDR3: TGTGCCACCATGAGCAACAGCTACTTCACAGATACGCAGTATTTT. Encoded protein: CATMSNSYFTDTQYF.

This clonotype showed up just a few times. The chain joins TRBV7-6 to TRBJ2-7; perhaps TRBD2 as D (7 bases). The CDR3 length is 14 residues. Trimming removed 1 base from V and 5 bases from J, with 12 bases in between. CDR1 and CDR2 from the germline V gene are SGHVS and FNYEAQ. CDR3 loop: CASSLEGRGDEQYF. The CDR3, as DNA: TGTGCCAGCAGCTTAGAGGGGAGGGGGGACGAGCAGTACTTC.

This clonotype was detected many times. The chain couples TRBV12-3 or TRBV12-4 to TRBJ1-5, with 8 bases lining up with TRBD1. There are 13 residues in the CDR3. The ends lost 7 bases at V and 6 bases at J; junction bases unmatched: 5. CDR3 sequence (DNA): TGTGCCAGCACTCCGGGACAGGCTCAGCCCCAGCATTTT. This codes for CASTPGQAQPQHF.

The sample holds many counts of this clonotype. This chain links TRBV7-2 with TRBJ1-6, with 8 positions matching TRBD1. The junction had 3 bases not matched to a gene; V was cut back by 1 base and J by 7 bases. The V gene's germline CDR1 is SGHTA and CDR2 FQGNSA. The CDR3 loop spans 15 amino acids. The CDR3 DNA follows: TGTGCCAGCAGCTTAGTACGACAGGGGAATTCACCCCTCCACTTT. Protein product: CASSLVRQGNSPLHF.

This clonotype was picked up many times. The gene calls are TRBV5-1 and TRBJ1-3; D remains ambiguous. Trimming shortened V by 0 bases and J by 0 bases, and 1 base separated the two germline ends. The germline V gene has CDR1 SGHRS and CDR2 YFSETQ. This CDR3 contains 13 residues. The CDR3 nucleotides are TGCGCCAGCAGCTTGGTCTCTGGAAACACCATATATTTT. Its protein product is CASSLVSGNTIYF.

The rearrangement joins TRBV11-2 to TRBJ1-2; D possibly corresponds to TRBD1 (5 bases). CDR1 and CDR2 (germline): SGHAT, FQNNGV. Trimming removed 2 bases at V and 9 bases at J, with 19 bases between. The CDR3 covers 15 residues. CDR3 region: CASSLSGLKGTRYTF. The CDR3 DNA reads TGTGCCAGCAGCTTAAGCGGCCTCAAAGGGACGCGCTACACCTTC.

This clonotype was seen ten or more times. The junction departs from germline at one end; a sequencing error may be responsible. This chain connects TRBV12-3 or TRBV12-4 to TRBJ1-6; 7 nucleotides agree with TRBD1. The CDR3 totals 12 residues. This chain's CDR3 is CASRDSLSTLRF. The CDR3, as DNA: TGTGCCAGCCGGGACAGTCTCTCGACCCTCCGCTTT.